These 20 T cell receptor beta chains originate from one sample sequenced in a study of Graves' ophthalmopathy and Graves' hyperthyroidism. The authors amplified TCR beta CDR3 regions from RNA transcripts. HTBI-primed first-round RT-PCR preceded second-round multiplex PCR. From the multiplex PCR reads, TCRdb called clonotypes with MiXCR, one entry per CDR3 protein. The sample gives roughly 1.1 million distinct CDR3 sequences, roughly 35% of which show up once; 11% is in the top ten. The source material was peripheral blood or thyroid tissue (not recorded which). The receptors stem from an adult man with Graves' hyperthyroidism.

The chain carries TRBV19 and TRBJ1-5; weak D call: TRBD1 (5 bases). In germline, CDR1 is LNHDA, CDR2 SQIVND (reference sequence). Trimming removed 6 bases from V and 0 bases from J, with 12 bases in between. The length of the CDR3 is 15 residues. The CDR3 region has the DNA TGTGCCAGTAGACGGGGCCTTTCTAGCAATCAGCCCCAGCATTTT. Its translation is CASRRGLSSNQPQHF.

V and J are TRBV18 and TRBJ1-1; the D is unclear. There are 15 residues in the CDR3. The germline gives CDR1 KGHSH, CDR2 LQKENI. Trimming left V 0 bases short and J 1 base short, with 9 bases between. The CDR3 DNA reads as TGTGCCAGCTCACCACCCCCCGGAACGAACACTGAAGCTTTCTTT. Its translation is CASSPPPGTNTEAFF.

This clonotype has only a few counts. CDR3 in DNA: TGTGCCAGCAGCTTTCGTTGGGGCGTCGGGACTGCTATCTACGAGCAGTACTTC. Translating gives CASSFRWGVGTAIYEQYF. The J gene is TRBJ2-7, the V gene TRBV7-2, with TRBD2 as a possible D gene (6 bases). Germline V lookup: CDR1 SGHTA, CDR2 FQGNSA. Trimming cost V 3 bases and J 3 bases, with 24 bases left between them. The CDR3 is made up of 18 amino acids.

The rearrangement links TRBV20-1 to TRBJ2-5; D is perhaps TRBD2 (6 bases). CDR3 size: 17 residues. Germline CDR1 DFQATT, CDR2 SNEGSKA (reference sequence). V lost 1 base and J lost 9, with 27 bases in between. In nucleotides, the CDR3 is TGCAGTGCTAGAGCTCGATTAGGGGCGGAGGGCAATCAGCCCCAGTACTTC. Encoded protein: CSARARLGAEGNQPQYF.

This clonotype has a handful of counts. V usage is TRBV18 and J usage is TRBJ1-2, with D unresolved. V gave up 3 bases and J gave up 4 bases, with 6 bases separating them. The CDR3 consists of 12 residues. Germline CDR1 KGHSH, CDR2 LQKENI. CDR3: CASSPTSYGYTF. In DNA form, the CDR3 reads TGTGCCAGCTCACCTACGAGCTATGGCTACACCTTC.

As concerns this clonotype: An end of the junction does not agree with germline; a read error may underlie this. The chain recombines TRBV10-3 with TRBJ2-5; D gene ambiguous. CDR1 and CDR2 from the germline V gene are ENHRY and SYGVKD. The CDR3 totals 14 residues. In nucleotides, the CDR3 is TGTGCCAGCAGTTCCCCTCCGTACCAAGAGACCCAGTACTTC. Its translation: CASSSPPYQETQYF.

This clonotype was picked up a small number of times. The J gene is TRBJ2-2, the V gene TRBV7-3, with D perhaps TRBD2 (7 bases). V lost 5 bases and J lost 6, with 10 bases in between. The CDR3 covers 13 residues. The V gene's germline CDR1 is SGHTA and CDR2 FQGTGA. The CDR3 sequence is CASSKGGAGELFF. The CDR3 DNA sequence: TGTGCCAGCAGCAAGGGGGGGGCCGGGGAGCTGTTTTTT.

Concerning this clonotype itself: Since no conserved phenylalanine or tryptophan closes the CDR3, a read error is the likely cause. No DNA is shown, since the ends of the CDR3 on it are uncertain; the CDR3 is the one TCRdb lists. J is TRBJ1-4 and V is TRBV10-3; the table's D call of TRBD1 was not tested on the DNA. Germline-derived CDR1 and CDR2 are ENHRY and SYGVKD. The CDR3 numbers 9 amino acids, ends counted. CDR3 residues: CAIRKTGSD.

In this sample, this clonotype turned up many times. This chain links TRBV7-9 with TRBJ1-5; D may be TRBD1 (6 bases). CDR1 SEHNR and CDR2 FQNEAQ come from the germline V gene (reference sequence). The CDR3 loop spans 14 amino acids. Deletions cut 5 bases from V and 4 bases from J, with 12 bases between. The CDR3: CASSLTGINQPQHF. The CDR3 DNA is TGTGCCAGCAGCCTCACAGGGATTAATCAGCCCCAGCATTTT.

This clonotype was seen a few times. Just one base apart from a much larger clone, this may be a read error. This chain links TRBV7-2 with TRBJ1-1; D is possibly TRBD1 (5 bases). V lost 2 bases, J lost 0 bases, and 10 bases lay in between. The germline gives CDR1 SGHTA, CDR2 FQGNSA. The length of the CDR3 is 15 residues. CDR3 DNA sequence: TGTGCCAGCAGCTTAAGGCGACAGTTGAACACTGAAGCTTTCTTT. Its translation: CASSLRRQLNTEAFF.

This chain joins TRBV5-1 and TRBJ1-1, with TRBD1 matching over 7 bases. Germline CDR1 and CDR2: SGHRS and YFSETQ. The CDR3 totals 16 residues. J lost 0 bases, V lost 0 bases, and 5 bases had no gene match. CDR3 sequence: CASSLDAGGLNTEAFF. The CDR3 region has the DNA TGCGCCAGCAGCTTGGACGCAGGGGGATTGAACACTGAAGCTTTCTTT.

This clonotype was observed at least ten times. The V gene is TRBV20-1, the J gene TRBJ2-7, with 9 positions matching TRBD2. The trim removed 1 base at V and 0 bases at J, leaving 4 bases unmatched. Germline CDR1 is DFQATT and CDR2 is SNEGSKA (reference sequence). CDR3 length equals 15 residues. The CDR3 nucleotides are TGCAGTGCTAGAGGGCTAGCGGGATCCTCCTACGAGCAGTACTTC. This sequence encodes CSARGLAGSSYEQYF.

The chain recombines TRBV9 with TRBJ2-2, with 9 positions matching TRBD1. CDR1 is SGDLS, CDR2 YYNGEE, per germline. This CDR3 contains 16 residues. The V and J ends lost 0 bases and 4 bases, in that order; junction bases with no gene match: 4. The CDR3 here is CASSVAGQGGTGELFF. The DNA for the CDR3 is TGTGCCAGCAGCGTAGCGGGACAGGGTGGCACCGGGGAGCTGTTTTTT.

This clonotype was detected ten times or more. The rearrangement joins TRBV2 to TRBJ2-5, with 7 bases fitting TRBD2. Looked up from germline, CDR1 is SNHLY and CDR2 is FYNNEI. J gave up 3 bases and V 7 bases, and 8 bases lay outside the gene matches. The CDR3 consists of 14 residues. As DNA, the CDR3 is TGTGCCAGCACGAAAGGACTAGTGAAAGAGACCCAGTACTTC. Protein: CASTKGLVKETQYF.

A single count supports this clonotype. The chain uses TRBV25-1 and TRBJ1-1, with unresolved D. The CDR3 spans 9 residues. Germline lookup yields CDR1 MGHDK and CDR2 SYGVNS. Trimming took off 6 bases at V and 10 bases at J, with 6 bases between the two ends. CDR3 protein: CASSPVAFF. The CDR3 nucleotides are TGTGCCAGCAGCCCCGTAGCTTTCTTT.

This chain joins TRBV11-2 and TRBJ1-3; TRBD1 might be the D (5 bases). Germline V gene data show CDR1 as SGHAT and CDR2 as FQNNGV. V gave up 2 bases and J gave up 2 bases, with 13 bases separating them. The CDR3 sequence is 16 residues long. CDR3 coding DNA: TGTGCCAGCAGCTTATCCCCGCCAGGGACTGGAAACACCATATATTTT. Protein: CASSLSPPGTGNTIYF.

This clonotype was observed a handful of times. This chain links TRBV4-1 with TRBJ1-2; D remains unclear. The CDR3 spans 14 residues. V was pared by 4 bases and J by 2 bases, with 11 bases between. In germline, CDR1 is MGHRA, CDR2 YSYEKL. The CDR3 is CASSLYQENYGYTF. CDR3 bases: TGCGCCAGCAGCCTTTACCAGGAAAACTATGGCTACACCTTC.

There are many counts of this clonotype. This chain joins TRBV7-9 and TRBJ1-2; D may be TRBD1 (5 bases). Germline CDR1 reads SEHNR; CDR2 reads FQNEAQ (reference sequence). Between the trimmed V and J ends, which lost 6 bases and 8 bases, there was a span of 10 bases. The CDR3 extends over 11 amino acids. DNA for the CDR3: TGTGCCAGCAGTTACGGGGACGGCTACACCTTC. Translating gives CASSYGDGYTF.

The chain couples TRBV27 to TRBJ1-6, with D maybe TRBD1 (6 bases). The CDR3 is 14 residues long. V lost 1 base, J lost 7 bases, and 8 bases lay in between. Germline values: CDR1 MNHEY, CDR2 SMNVEV (reference sequence). Here the CDR3 DNA reads TGTGCCAGCAGTTTATACCAGGGGAATTCACCCCTCCACTTT. As protein: CASSLYQGNSPLHF.

This chain joins TRBV29-1 and TRBJ1-2, with 8 bases aligning to TRBD1. This CDR3 has 17 residues. V lost 2 bases and J lost 4; bases outside the gene matches: 15. Germline V gene lookup returns CDR1 SQVTM and CDR2 ANQGSEA. CDR3 DNA: TGCAGCGTTGAACAGGGGGCCGGGACACCAGAGCTCTATGGCTACACCTTC. This sequence encodes CSVEQGAGTPELYGYTF. The full variable domain, in which reference TRBV29-1 and TRBJ1-2 provide the parts outside the CDR3, is SAVISQKPSRDICQRGTSLTIQCQVDSQVTMMFWYRQQPGQSLTLIATANQGSEATYESGFVIDKFPISRPNLTFSTLTVSNMSPEDSSIYLCSVEQGAGTPELYGYTFGSGTRLTVV.